The 27 T cell receptor beta chains below were found in one sample sequenced in a study of molecular identifiers for immune sequencing clone quantification. MiXCR was run by TCRdb on the PCR reads, yielding one entry per CDR3 protein. This table holds about half a million distinct CDR3 sequences, about a quarter found once. Input material: naive CD8+ T cells from blood, with Jurkat cell RNA spiked in. Indicated subset: FACS-sorted CD8+CD4-CCR7+CD45RA+ naive T cells. The source is a human donor in good health. Some libraries in this study had Jurkat cell RNA spiked in.

This clonotype was seen repeatedly, ten times or more. The rearrangement links TRBV7-2 to TRBJ2-3; 16 bases are a match to TRBD2. Per germline, CDR1 SGHTA and CDR2 FQGNSA. CDR3 size: 19 residues. After removal of 1 base from V and 5 bases from J, the junction contained 9 bases not matched to a gene. The CDR3 region is CASSLGFSGLAGGIDTQYF. In DNA form, the CDR3 reads TGTGCCAGCAGCTTAGGGTTTTCGGGACTAGCGGGGGGGATAGATACGCAGTATTTT.

J is TRBJ2-2 and V is TRBV20-1; 12 nucleotides agree with TRBD2. The junction had 6 bases not matched to a gene; V was cut back by 0 bases and J by 7 bases. CDR1 and CDR2 from the germline V gene are DFQATT and SNEGSKA (reference sequence). The CDR3 is 16 amino acids. The CDR3 nucleotides are TGCAGTGCTAGAGACAGACTAGCGGGAGTGGTCGGGGAGCTGTTTTTT. Amino acids: CSARDRLAGVVGELFF.

The chain links TRBV7-8 to TRBJ1-6, with D tentatively TRBD1 (5 bases). Germline CDR1 reads SGHVS; CDR2 reads FQNEAQ. This CDR3 has 17 residues. The V end lost 4 bases, the J end lost 0 bases, and 13 bases lay between the germline ends. CDR3 DNA sequence: TGTGCCAGCAGCTGGGGCCAAAAGAGCTCCTATAATTCACCCCTCCACTTT. Translating it yields CASSWGQKSSYNSPLHF.

The table lists this clonotype with a few counts. In nucleotides, the CDR3 is TGTGCCAGCAGGCCGGCCCCTTCTGGGGCCAACGTCCTGACTTTC. Its protein product is CASRPAPSGANVLTF. The chain couples TRBV6-5 to TRBJ2-6; no reliable D call. Trimming stripped 6 bases from V and 1 base from J, with 10 bases between. The CDR3 sequence is 15 residues long. Per the germline V gene, CDR1 is MNHEY and CDR2 is SVGAGI.

The genes are TRBV27 and TRBJ2-2, with a weak D call TRBD1 (6 bases). Germline V gene sequence: CDR1 MNHEY, CDR2 SMNVEV (reference sequence). The V end lost 3 bases, the J end lost 5 bases, and 10 bases lay between the germline ends. This CDR3 has 14 amino acids. The CDR3 nucleotides are TGTGCCAGCAGTTTGGGGGACACGACCGGGGAGCTGTTTTTT. Its protein is CASSLGDTTGELFF.

In regard to this clonotype: One junction end does not reproduce the germline sequence, and a read error may be involved. The V call is TRBV27, the J call TRBJ1-1; D remains ambiguous. The germline CDR1 and CDR2 sequences are MNHEY and SMNVEV (reference sequence). The length of the CDR3 is 13 residues. This CDR3 is CAGSPVLNTEAFF. DNA for the CDR3: TGTGCCGGCAGTCCAGTCTTGAACACTGAAGCTTTCTTT.

This clonotype was observed at least ten times. This rearrangement joins TRBV9 to TRBJ1-4, with D tentatively TRBD1 (6 bases). V was trimmed by 4 bases and J by 0 bases, leaving 10 bases between them. This CDR3 has 15 amino acids. Looked up from germline, CDR1 is SGDLS and CDR2 is YYNGEE. DNA for the CDR3: TGTGCCAGCAGCCCAGGGACATCAACTAATGAAAAACTGTTTTTT. It codes for CASSPGTSTNEKLFF. Looking up the rest from reference TRBV9 and TRBJ1-4 gives the full variable domain: DSGVTQTPKHLITATGQRVTLRCSPRSGDLSVYWYQQSLDQGLQFLIQYYNGEERAKGNILERFSAQQFPDLHSELNLSSLELGDSALYFCASSPGTSTNEKLFFGSGTQLSVL.

This clonotype was detected many times. J is TRBJ2-7 and V is TRBV27, with 7 nucleotides matching TRBD2. The V gene's germline CDR1 is MNHEY and CDR2 SMNVEV (reference sequence). V lost 0 bases and J lost 7; bases outside the gene matches: 12. The CDR3 contains 16 residues. CDR3 sequence (DNA): TGTGCCAGCAGTTTATCCGGCGGGAGTACCCCGGGGGAGCAGTACTTC. It is translated as CASSLSGGSTPGEQYF.

This clonotype appeared many times. The chain recombines TRBV4-3 with TRBJ2-3, with D perhaps TRBD2 (6 bases). Trimming cost V 1 base and J 6 bases, with 11 bases left between them. Germline CDR1 reads LGHNA; CDR2 reads YSLEER. This CDR3 contains 14 residues. Here the CDR3 reads CASSQVLDYDTQYF. In DNA form, the CDR3 reads TGCGCCAGCAGCCAAGTATTGGACTACGATACGCAGTATTTT.

A note on this clonotype: Its ends do not fully match the called genes, so a read error is possible. The CDR3 is CASSLEGQEDQPRHF. As DNA, the CDR3 is TGCGCCAGCAGCTTGGAAGGACAGGAGGATCAGCCCCGGCATTTT. The genes are TRBV5-1 and TRBJ1-5; the match to TRBD1 covers 7 bases. The CDR3 contains 15 residues. Germline CDR1 reads SGHRS; CDR2 reads YFSETQ.

Comments on this clonotype: Possible read error: a much larger clone is one base away. The rearrangement links TRBV5-6 to TRBJ2-2; no definite D call. Germline lookup yields CDR1 SGHDT and CDR2 YYEEEE. The CDR3 runs to 12 residues. The CDR3 sequence: CAGSPVGGELFF. For the CDR3, the DNA is TGTGCCGGCAGCCCGGTCGGCGGGGAGCTGTTTTTT.

This clonotype was seen a handful of times. This rearrangement joins TRBV4-3 to TRBJ2-1; TRBD2 matches at 7 bases. V lost 2 bases and J lost 9; bases outside the gene matches: 16. CDR1 LGHNA and CDR2 YSLEER come from the germline V gene. This CDR3 spans 17 amino acids. CDR3 protein: CASSQPPGLVGMIEQFF. The CDR3 nucleotides are TGCGCCAGCAGCCAACCACCCGGACTAGTGGGTATGATTGAGCAGTTCTTC.

The chain is built from TRBV2 and TRBJ2-5; maybe TRBD1 (6 bases). Germline V CDR1 and CDR2: SNHLY, FYNNEI. CDR3 length equals 17 residues. V dropped 0 bases and J dropped 1 base, with 15 bases sitting between them. CDR3 DNA: TGTGCCAGCAGTGAAGCGTTCAGGGGATGGTTCCAAGAGACCCAGTACTTC. This codes for CASSEAFRGWFQETQYF.

V usage is TRBV10-3 and J usage is TRBJ2-7; tentative D call: TRBD1 (5 bases). V was shortened by 4 bases and J by 5 bases, with 15 bases between the two germline ends. Germline lookup yields CDR1 ENHRY and CDR2 SYGVKD. The length of the CDR3 is 14 residues. The CDR3 DNA reads TGTGCCATCAGTGGGGGTGAAGGGGTGGACGAGCAGTACTTC. It encodes CAISGGEGVDEQYF.

This sequence joins TRBV4-3 and TRBJ2-3; the D gene is possibly TRBD2 (5 bases). Germline assignment: CDR1 LGHNA and CDR2 YSLEER. The CDR3 is 17 residues long. Trimming shortened V by 4 bases and J by 1 base, and 18 bases separated the two germline ends. For the CDR3, the DNA is TGCGCCAGCAGCCGAGATTTTTCGGCGGGTCGCACAGATACGCAGTATTTT. This sequence encodes CASSRDFSAGRTDTQYF.

As concerns this clonotype: A much larger clone is a single base away; this may be a read error. The chain is built from TRBV4-3 and TRBJ2-7; D unclear. This CDR3 has 13 amino acids. Germline V lookup: CDR1 LGHNA, CDR2 YSLEER. V was cut by 4 bases and J by 2 bases, with 9 bases left in between. CDR3 coding DNA: TGCGCCAGCAGCCTCTGGGTAGCCTACGAGCAGTACTTC. This codes for CASSLWVAYEQYF.

This clonotype has at least ten counts. The chain combines TRBV4-3 with TRBJ2-7, with 7 bases fitting TRBD2. The CDR3 is 14 amino acids. CDR1 is LGHNA and CDR2 is YSLEER in the germline V gene. After removal of 1 base from V and 3 bases from J, the junction contained 3 bases not matched to a gene. The CDR3 bases are TGCGCCAGCAGCCAAGCGCGGGACTACTACGAGCAGTACTTC. Its translation: CASSQARDYYEQYF.

In regard to this clonotype: With a much larger clone just one base away, this may be a read error. The chain combines TRBV30 with TRBJ2-7; the D is unclear. The ends were cut back, 2 bases at V and 6 bases at J, with 17 bases in the middle. Germline CDR1 reads GTSNPN; CDR2 reads SVGIG (reference sequence). The CDR3 sequence is 14 residues long. CDR3 sequence: CAWSLTTLPAEQYF. In DNA, the CDR3 is TGTGCCTGGAGTCTTACCACCCTACCGGCCGAGCAGTACTTC.

The CDR3 nucleotides read TGTGCCAGCAGCGCCCGGGGCTCTTCAATCAATGAGCAGTTCTTC. This codes for CASSARGSSINEQFF. This rearrangement joins TRBV9 to TRBJ2-1, with D perhaps given as TRBD1 or TRBD2 (5 bases each). Trimming shortened V by 3 bases and J by 6 bases, and 16 bases separated the two germline ends. Germline V CDR1 and CDR2: SGDLS, YYNGEE. This CDR3 comprises 15 residues.

The chain's CDR3 is CASSLAQRGNNEQFF. Here the CDR3 DNA reads TGTGCCAGCAGCTTAGCCCAGCGGGGTAACAATGAGCAGTTCTTC. The chain couples TRBV7-9 to TRBJ2-1; 7 positions match TRBD2. CDR1 is SEHNR, CDR2 FQNEAQ, per germline (reference sequence). The junction had 4 bases not matched to a gene; V was cut back by 0 bases and J by 5 bases. The CDR3 has 15 amino acids.

This clonotype was detected ten times or more. The rearrangement uses TRBV4-2 and TRBJ1-1; weak D call: TRBD1 (5 bases). Germline V gives CDR1 LGHNA, CDR2 YNFKEQ. The CDR3 is 14 residues long. Trimming removed 3 bases at V and 7 bases at J, with 15 bases between. CDR3 nucleotides: TGTGCCAGCAGCCACACCAGGCGAGACAGTGAAGCTTTCTTT. Its translation is CASSHTRRDSEAFF.

This clonotype was observed a handful of times. This sequence joins TRBV30 and TRBJ2-7; no firm D call. This CDR3 is 13 amino acids long. Between the trimmed V and J ends, which lost 4 bases and 4 bases, there was a span of 14 bases. Germline V lookup: CDR1 GTSNPN, CDR2 SVGIG (reference sequence). CDR3 nucleotides: TGTGCCTGGACTACGTCCGCCGGGTACGAGCAGTACTTC. Residues: CAWTTSAGYEQYF.

The V and J genes are TRBV27 and TRBJ2-1, with 10 bases fitting TRBD2. Germline V gene lookup returns CDR1 MNHEY and CDR2 SMNVEV (reference sequence). Trimming cost V 5 bases and J 7 bases; bases outside gene matches: 14. CDR3 length equals 17 residues. The CDR3 loop is CASSPRVVAGGVNEQFF. The CDR3 coding sequence is TGTGCCAGCAGTCCCCGGGTCGTAGCGGGAGGTGTAAATGAGCAGTTCTTC.

Only a few counts were recorded for this clonotype. This sequence joins TRBV7-9 and TRBJ1-2; 8 bases are a match to TRBD1. V trimming: 6 bases; J trimming: 13 bases; junction bases outside the gene matches: 25. This CDR3 has 17 amino acids. Germline V gene data show CDR1 as SEHNR and CDR2 as FQNEAQ (reference sequence). The CDR3 DNA reads as TGTGCCAGCAGGGCCGGTGGGACAGGAGCACGGGCTATGGCTTGCACCTTC. This sequence encodes CASRAGGTGARAMACTF.

Only a few counts were recorded for this clonotype. This chain connects TRBV5-8 to TRBJ1-1; no clear D. The CDR3 runs 12 residues. CDR1 and CDR2 from the germline V gene are SGHTS and YDEGEE. The V gene lost 0 bases and the J gene lost 10 bases, with 10 bases spanning the gap. CDR3 region: CASSLADWAAFF. The CDR3 DNA reads as TGTGCCAGCAGCTTGGCCGACTGGGCAGCTTTCTTT.

This clonotype was detected many times. The rearrangement links TRBV24-1 to TRBJ2-4, with TRBD2 as a possible D gene (6 bases). Per germline, CDR1 KGHDR and CDR2 SFDVKD. The CDR3 loop spans 14 amino acids. The V end was cut by 10 bases, the J end by 0 bases, with 12 bases between. As DNA, the CDR3 is TGTGCCACTGAGCCGGGACTAGCCAAAAACATTCAGTACTTC. Amino acid sequence: CATEPGLAKNIQYF.

There are many counts of this clonotype. The CDR3 sequence: CASSEDRRSYEQYF. As DNA, the CDR3 is TGTGCCAGCAGTGAAGATCGGCGGTCCTACGAGCAGTACTTC. V is TRBV2 and J is TRBJ2-7; D is undetermined. The CDR3 runs 14 residues. CDR1 and CDR2 from the germline V gene are SNHLY and FYNNEI. Trimming took off 1 base at V and 1 base at J, with 8 bases between the two ends.